There are many counts of the clone carrying this TCR beta chain. Its antigen is as yet unknown. CDR3-region Arm-PCR and iRepertoire HTBI primers produced the TCR beta libraries. Under the authors' procedure: Sequenced samples collectively carried under 75 TRBV and 14 TRBJ segments. One entry per CDR3 protein, called by TCRdb with MiXCR from the multiplex PCR reads. Here the V and J calls rest on TCRdb's processing, not on the authors' analysis. The sample has 390,000 or so distinct CDR3 sequences, roughly 23% seen once. This sample is drawn from a study of regulatory T cells in long-lasting Graves disease. Notes on the study in general: Persistent Graves' patients possessed reduced TCR diversity relative to recently diagnosed ones.

Sample time point: persistent/refractory GD, antithyroid drugs over 5 years with positive TRAb. The TCR library was prepared using RNA isolated from PBMCs. Source: peripheral blood mononuclear cells (PBMCs), taken when the disease was refractory, from a patient treated with antithyroid drugs. This clonotype was obtained from a woman aged 35 to 49 with Graves disease.

CDR3 sequence: CASSEEASGQETQYF. The CDR3 DNA reads TGTGCCAGCAGTGAAGAGGCTAGCGGCCAAGAGACCCAGTACTTC. The V gene is TRBV2, the J gene TRBJ2-5, with 7 bases matching TRBD2. The CDR3 runs 15 residues. Germline V gene data show CDR1 as SNHLY and CDR2 as FYNNEI. The J segment lost 1 base and the V segment lost 1 base, leaving 3 bases of the junction unmatched.